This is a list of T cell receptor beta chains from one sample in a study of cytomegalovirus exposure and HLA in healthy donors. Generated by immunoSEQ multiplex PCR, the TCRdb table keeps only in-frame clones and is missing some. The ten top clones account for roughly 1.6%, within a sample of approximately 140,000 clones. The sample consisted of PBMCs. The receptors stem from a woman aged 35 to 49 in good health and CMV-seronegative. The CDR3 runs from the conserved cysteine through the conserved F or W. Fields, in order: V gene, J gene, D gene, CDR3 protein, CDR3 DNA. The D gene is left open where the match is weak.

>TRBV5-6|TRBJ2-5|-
CASSHQETQYF
TGTGCCAGCAGCCATCAAGAGACCCAGTACTTC
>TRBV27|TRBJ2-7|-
CASSLSRGEQYF
TGTGCCAGCAGTTTATCAAGGGGGGAGCAGTACTTC
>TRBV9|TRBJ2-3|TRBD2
CASSTGLAGLDTQYF
TGTGCCAGCAGCACGGGACTAGCGGGGTTAGATACGCAGTATTTT
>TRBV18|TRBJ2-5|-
CASSPPQGIKTQYF
TGTGCCAGCTCACCACCGCAGGGGATAAAGACCCAGTACTTC
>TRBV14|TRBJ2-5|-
CASSQDRYTQYF
TGTGCCAGCAGCCAAGATAGATACACCCAGTACTTC
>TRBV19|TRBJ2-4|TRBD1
CASSSPGQGEAKNIQYF
TGTGCCAGTAGTAGCCCTGGACAGGGGGAAGCCAAAAACATTCAGTACTTC
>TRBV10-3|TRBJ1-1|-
CAISESWRGDTEAFF
TGTGCCATCAGTGAGTCGTGGAGGGGAGACACTGAAGCTTTCTTT
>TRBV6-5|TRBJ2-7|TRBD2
CASSPQKRGVYEQYF
TGTGCCAGCAGCCCCCAAAAGCGGGGGGTTTACGAGCAGTACTTC
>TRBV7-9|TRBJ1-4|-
CASSLGGGRLWDEKLFF
TGTGCCAGCAGCTTAGGAGGAGGGCGGCTTTGGGATGAAAAACTGTTTTTT
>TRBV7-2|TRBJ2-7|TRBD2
CASSLTRLAGTYEQYF
TGTGCCAGCAGCTTAACACGGCTAGCGGGGACCTACGAGCAGTACTTC
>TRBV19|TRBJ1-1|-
CASSNEGGNTEAFF
TGTGCCAGTAGTAATGAAGGGGGGAACACTGAAGCTTTCTTT
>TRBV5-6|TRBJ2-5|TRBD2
CASSLLLAGQETQYF
TGTGCCAGCAGCCTCCTCTTAGCGGGGCAAGAGACCCAGTACTTC
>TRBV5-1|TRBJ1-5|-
CASSLSNTPNQPQHF
TGCGCCAGCAGTCTTTCCAACACACCCAATCAGCCCCAGCATTTT
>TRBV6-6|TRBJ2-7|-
CASSSSRGGGEQYF
TGTGCCAGCAGTAGTAGCAGGGGAGGGGGCGAGCAGTACTTC
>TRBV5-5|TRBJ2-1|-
CASSLATSYNEQFF
TGTGCCAGCAGCTTAGCAACTTCCTACAATGAGCAGTTCTTC
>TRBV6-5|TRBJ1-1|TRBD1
CASSFAIDRGAFF
TGTGCCAGCAGTTTCGCTATTGACAGGGGAGCTTTCTTT
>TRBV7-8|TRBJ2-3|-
CASSSRPGSSSTDTQYF
TGTGCCAGCAGCTCTCGGCCGGGATCCTCTAGCACAGATACGCAGTATTTT
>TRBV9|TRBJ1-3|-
CASSVEGLAGNTIYF
TGTGCCAGCAGCGTAGAGGGACTTGCTGGAAACACCATATATTTT
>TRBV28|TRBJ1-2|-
CASGGVYGYTF
TGTGCCAGCGGAGGGGTCTATGGCTACACCTTC
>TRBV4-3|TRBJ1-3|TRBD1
CASSQATGNSGNTIYF
TGCGCCAGCAGCCAAGCGACAGGGAACTCTGGAAACACCATATATTTT
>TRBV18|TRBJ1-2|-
CASSARDNDYGYTF
TGTGCCAGCTCAGCCCGGGACAATGACTATGGCTACACCTTC
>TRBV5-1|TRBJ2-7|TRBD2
CASSLAASGTYEQYF
TGCGCCAGCAGCTTGGCCGCTAGCGGAACCTACGAGCAGTACTTC
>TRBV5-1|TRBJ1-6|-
CASSILGGGSYNSPLHF
TGCGCCAGCAGCATCTTAGGGGGGGGCAGTTATAATTCACCCCTCCACTTT
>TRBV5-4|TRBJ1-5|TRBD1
CASSLEGDRGGSF
TGTGCCAGCAGCTTGGAGGGGGACAGGGGCGGCTCTTTT
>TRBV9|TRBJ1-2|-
CASTKGASYGYTF
TGTGCCAGCACCAAAGGAGCTAGCTATGGCTACACCTTC
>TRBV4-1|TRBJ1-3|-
CASQRTPLSGNTIYF
TGCGCCAGCCAGCGCACCCCTCTCTCTGGAAACACCATATATTTT